What follows are 8 T cell receptor beta chains derived from one specimen sequenced in a study of blood T cell repertoires in COVID-19 (dated by TCRdb to 2018 to 2020). Library preparation was by the immunoSEQ multiplex PCR assay. TCRdb re-hosts the immuneACCESS table, in-frame sequences only. Its copies lack some clones; in the studies checked, an unresolved V gene accounts for under half of them, and the cause for the rest is not known. The sample table holds a few hundred thousand clones, of which approximately 83% were seen once. The ten largest account for 3.5% to 4% of the sample. The specimen was PBMCs or T cells enriched from blood (not recorded which). These receptors were collected from a woman in her 40s with acute COVID-19.

The chain is built from TRBV28 and TRBJ1-2; tentatively, D is TRBD1 (6 bases). Germline lookup yields CDR1 MDHEN and CDR2 SYDVKM. This CDR3 has 13 residues. Trimming removed 3 bases from V and 5 bases from J, with 10 bases in between. This CDR3 reads CASSFRQGYGYTF. The CDR3, as DNA: TGTGCCAGCAGTTTTCGGCAGGGGTATGGCTACACCTTC.

The gene calls are TRBV6-1 and TRBJ2-5; 8 bases are a match to TRBD1. The CDR3 is 19 amino acids. Germline lookup yields CDR1 MNHNS and CDR2 SASEGT. After removal of 4 bases from V and 5 bases from J, the junction contained 21 bases not matched to a gene. CDR3 region: CASSAYSGTGLPEKETQYF. The CDR3 nucleotides read TGTGCCAGCAGTGCATATTCCGGGACAGGCCTCCCCGAGAAGGAGACCCAGTACTTC.

The gene calls are TRBV6-2 or TRBV6-3 and TRBJ2-3; the match to TRBD2 covers 7 bases. After removal of 4 bases from V and 1 base from J, the junction contained 5 bases not matched to a gene. Germline CDR1 is MNHEY and CDR2 is SVGEGT. The CDR3 spans 15 residues. CDR3 loop: CASSSGTSGTDTQYF. The CDR3 DNA reads as TGTGCCAGCAGTTCTGGTACTAGCGGCACAGATACGCAGTATTTT.

On this clone: Other DNA sequences within the sample encode an identical CDR3. The CDR3 coding sequence is TGCGCCAGCAGACAGGGGGCTGGTCAGCCCCAGCATTTT. Its protein is CASRQGAGQPQHF. The chain joins TRBV10-2 to TRBJ1-5, with 9 bases lining up with TRBD1. There are 13 residues in the CDR3. The junction had 3 bases not matched to a gene; V was cut back by 6 bases and J by 6 bases. Germline lookup yields CDR1 WSHSY and CDR2 SAAADI.

The chain has TRBV7-8 and TRBJ1-5; D not resolved. CDR3 length: 15 amino acids. Germline V CDR1 and CDR2: SGHVS, FQNEAQ. The V and J ends lost 3 bases and 3 bases respectively, with 12 bases between them. The CDR3 sequence is CASSLYQVANQPQHF. CDR3 DNA: TGTGCCAGCAGCTTGTATCAGGTGGCCAATCAGCCCCAGCATTTT.

The chain recombines TRBV5-1 with TRBJ2-7, with 10 bases identical to TRBD2. CDR1 is SGHRS, CDR2 YFSETQ, per germline. This CDR3 is 16 amino acids long. V lost 0 bases, J lost 3 bases, and 6 bases stayed unmatched. CDR3 nucleotides: TGCGCCAGCAGCTTGGGCCCAAGCGGGAGGGACTACGAGCAGTACTTC. Translation gives CASSLGPSGRDYEQYF.

The gene calls are TRBV29-1 and TRBJ2-3; a possible D gene is TRBD1 (6 bases). This CDR3 contains 15 residues. Germline V CDR1 and CDR2: SQVTM, ANQGSEA. V lost 8 bases and J 2 bases, leaving 20 bases between the germline ends. CDR3: CSTRGRASFTDTQYF. The CDR3, as DNA: TGCAGCACCAGGGGCAGGGCCAGCTTCACAGATACGCAGTATTTT.

The chain uses TRBV15 and TRBJ2-7, with 9 bases identical to TRBD1. Trimming cost V 1 base and J 6 bases; bases outside gene matches: 4. Looked up from germline, CDR1 is LNHNV and CDR2 is YYDKDF (reference sequence). This CDR3 is built from 14 residues. The CDR3 nucleotides read TGTGCCACCAGCAGAGCCGGGACAGGGAGCGAGCAGTACTTC. Its protein is CATSRAGTGSEQYF.